The clone carrying this T cell receptor beta chain was detected only once. While infection was still active, Seattle patients were enrolled and then followed longitudinally. Authors' methods: Reference gene primer amplification yielded estimated nucleated cell counts. Measured with immunoSEQ multiplex PCR; TCRdb has only the in-frame clones, and not every one. That table is the source of V, J and clone size, and D and trimming were worked out from the DNA. The sample comprises approximately 90,000 clones, 75% to 90% of which are singletons, and 4.5% to 6.5% rests with the top ten. The entry originates in a study of blood T cell repertoires in COVID-19. Study background: Acute and convalescent COVID-19 samples came from the United States, Italy and Spain. From T cells, B-cell-depleted T cells, or PBMCs came the material, which was cDNA or gDNA.

The sample taken for sequencing was peripheral blood. This TCR was sampled from a man between 60 and 70 years old with COVID-19, enrolled during active disease.

CDR3 loop: CASIPGGLAPSNQPQHF. In DNA form, the CDR3 reads TGTGCCAGCATCCCCGGGGGTCTCGCCCCTAGCAATCAGCCCCAGCATTTT. The chain links TRBV28 to TRBJ1-5, with D maybe TRBD1 (5 bases). V shed 7 bases and J shed 0 bases, with 19 bases lying between them. This CDR3 region has 17 residues. From germline, CDR1 is MDHEN and CDR2 SYDVKM.